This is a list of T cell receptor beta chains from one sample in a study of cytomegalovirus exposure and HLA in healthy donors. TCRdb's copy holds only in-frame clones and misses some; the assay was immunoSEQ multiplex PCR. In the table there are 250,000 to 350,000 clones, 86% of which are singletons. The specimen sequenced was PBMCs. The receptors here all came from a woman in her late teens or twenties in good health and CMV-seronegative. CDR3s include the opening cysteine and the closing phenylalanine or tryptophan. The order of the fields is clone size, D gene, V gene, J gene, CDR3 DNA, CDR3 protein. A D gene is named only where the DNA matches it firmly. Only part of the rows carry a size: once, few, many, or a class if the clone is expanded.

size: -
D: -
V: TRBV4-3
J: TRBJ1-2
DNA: TGCGCCAGCAGCCAAGACAGCTATGGCTACACCTTC
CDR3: CASSQDSYGYTF

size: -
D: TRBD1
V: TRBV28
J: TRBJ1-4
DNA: TGTGCCAGCAGGCCCTTGGGACAGGGGGCAACTAATGAAAAACTGTTTTTT
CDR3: CASRPLGQGATNEKLFF

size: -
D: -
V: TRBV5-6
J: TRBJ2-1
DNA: TGTGCCAGCAGCCCGCGACTTTGGGTCAATGAGCAGTTCTTC
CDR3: CASSPRLWVNEQFF

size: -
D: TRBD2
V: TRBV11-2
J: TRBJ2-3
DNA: TGTGCCAGCAGCTTATTGGGACTAGCGGGAGGTACGCAGTATTTT
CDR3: CASSLLGLAGGTQYF

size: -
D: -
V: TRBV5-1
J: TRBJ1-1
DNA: TGCGCCAGCAGTTTTCAGGGGAATGAAGCTTTCTTT
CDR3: CASSFQGNEAFF

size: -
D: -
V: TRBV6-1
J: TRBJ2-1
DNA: TGTGCCAGCAGTGGCGTATATTCCTACAATGAGCAGTTCTTC
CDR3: CASSGVYSYNEQFF

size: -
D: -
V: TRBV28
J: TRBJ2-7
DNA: TGTGCCAGCAGTTCGTGGTTGTTCAGCTCCTACGAGCAGTACTTC
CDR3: CASSSWLFSSYEQYF

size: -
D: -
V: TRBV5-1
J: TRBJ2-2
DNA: TGCGCCAGCAGCTTGGACGGTACAGGTGGGGAGCTGTTTTTT
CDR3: CASSLDGTGGELFF

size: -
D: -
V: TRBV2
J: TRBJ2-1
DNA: TGTGCCAGCAGAGCACTGATAACCGTCAATGAGCAGTTCTTC
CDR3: CASRALITVNEQFF

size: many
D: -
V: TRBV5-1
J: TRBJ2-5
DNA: TGCGCCAGCAGCCCAGTTGGATCCGGAGGAGAGACCCAGTACTTC
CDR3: CASSPVGSGGETQYF

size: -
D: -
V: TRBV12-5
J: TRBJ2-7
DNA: TGTGCTAGGTCCCTGGGGCACTATCGCTACGAGCAGTACTTC
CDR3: CARSLGHYRYEQYF

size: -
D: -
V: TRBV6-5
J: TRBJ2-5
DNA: TGTGCCAGCAGTTACCGGCGGGGTTTGGAGACCCAGTACTTC
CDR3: CASSYRRGLETQYF

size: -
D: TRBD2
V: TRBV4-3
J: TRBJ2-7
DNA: TGCGCCAGCAGCCAAGATCTAGCGGGAGGGATCTACGAGCAGTACTTC
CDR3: CASSQDLAGGIYEQYF

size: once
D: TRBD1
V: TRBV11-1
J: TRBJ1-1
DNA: TGTGCCAGCAGCTTAGGGAGAGGGACAGCTGGGAACACTGAAGCTTTCTTT
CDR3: CASSLGRGTAGNTEAFF

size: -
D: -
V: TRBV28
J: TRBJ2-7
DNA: TGTGCCAGCAGTTTCAGTGACAGGAAGTACGAGCAGTACTTC
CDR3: CASSFSDRKYEQYF

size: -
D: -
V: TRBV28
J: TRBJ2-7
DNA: TGTGCCAGCAGCTACAGGGTGCAGATTTTAGAGCAGTACTTC
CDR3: CASSYRVQILEQYF

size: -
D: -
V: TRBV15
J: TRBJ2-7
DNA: TGTGCCACCAGCCCCGGTAACACAGAACCCTACGAGCAGTACTTC
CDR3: CATSPGNTEPYEQYF

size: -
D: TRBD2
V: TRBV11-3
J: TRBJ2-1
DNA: TGTGCCAGCAGCTTAAGCGGGACCAACTACAATGAGCAGTTCTTC
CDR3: CASSLSGTNYNEQFF

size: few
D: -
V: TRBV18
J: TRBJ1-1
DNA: TGTGCCAGCTCACAAACAGGGAAGACTGAAGCTTTCTTT
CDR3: CASSQTGKTEAFF

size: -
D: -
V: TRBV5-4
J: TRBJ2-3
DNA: TGTGCCAGCAGTCTACAGGGTTGGACAGATACGCAGTATTTT
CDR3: CASSLQGWTDTQYF

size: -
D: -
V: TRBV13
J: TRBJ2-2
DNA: TGTGCCAGCAGCTCCTTTGGGGGCGAAGCGGTTAGCGGGGAGCTGTTTTTT
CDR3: CASSSFGGEAVSGELFF

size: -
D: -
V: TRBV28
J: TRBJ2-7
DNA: TGTGCCAGCAGTTTGGGTAGCACCCCTTACGAGCAGTACTTC
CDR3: CASSLGSTPYEQYF

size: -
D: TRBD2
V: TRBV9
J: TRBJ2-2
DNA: TGTGCCAGCAGCGACCCCCTGAGCGGGGGCAACACCGGGGAGCTGTTTTTT
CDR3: CASSDPLSGGNTGELFF

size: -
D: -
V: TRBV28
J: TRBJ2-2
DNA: TGTGCCAGCAGGGCCTGGGGGGTTGGTGACACCGGGGAGCTGTTTTTT
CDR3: CASRAWGVGDTGELFF

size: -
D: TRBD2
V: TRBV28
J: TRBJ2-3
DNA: TGTGCCAGCAGTCCCCCGGGACTAGGGTGTAGTTTT
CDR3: CASSPPGLGCSF

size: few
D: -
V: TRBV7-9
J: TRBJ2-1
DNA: TGTGCCGTGGGGGAGGTCGGAGTCTTC
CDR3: CAVGEVGVF

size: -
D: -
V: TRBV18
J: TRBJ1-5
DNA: TGTGCCAGCTCACCCCCGGGGGGAGGCGGCAATCAGCCCCAGCATTTT
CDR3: CASSPPGGGGNQPQHF

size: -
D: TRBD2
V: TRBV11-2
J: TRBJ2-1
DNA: TGTGCCAGCAGCTTCGACTGGGTTAGCGGGGCCAAGCCCTACAATGAGCAGTTCTTC
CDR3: CASSFDWVSGAKPYNEQFF

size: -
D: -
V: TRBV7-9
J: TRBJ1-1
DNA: TGTGCCAGCAGTTATCAGGGGACCCACACTGAAGCTTTCTTT
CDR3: CASSYQGTHTEAFF

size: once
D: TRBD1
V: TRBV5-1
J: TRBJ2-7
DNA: TGCGCCAGCAGCTTGACAGGGGCCGAGCAGTACTTC
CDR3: CASSLTGAEQYF

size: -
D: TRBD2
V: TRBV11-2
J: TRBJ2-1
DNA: TGTGCCAGCAGCTTCGCTAGCGGGAGTATCAACAATGAGCAGTTCTTC
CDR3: CASSFASGSINNEQFF

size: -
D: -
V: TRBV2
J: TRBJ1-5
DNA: TGTGCCAGCGAAGGCAGGCAGGGTCGGGCTGGATTGGGCAATCAGCCCCAGCATTTT
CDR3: CASEGRQGRAGLGNQPQHF